This passage covers 22 T cell receptor beta chains from one sample sequenced in a study of OX40 agonist ivuxolimab in advanced cancers. Measured with immunoSEQ multiplex PCR; TCRdb has only the in-frame clones, and not every one. The table shows tens of thousands of clones, with roughly 80% occurring only once. The source material was CD4+ or CD8+ T cells sorted from blood, sampled in a trial of the OX40 agonist ivuxolimab. Receptors were obtained from an adult with an advanced solid tumor such as melanoma, head and neck, liver or kidney cancer.

This clone was recorded a few times. This same CDR3 is encoded by further DNA sequences in the sample. The rearrangement uses TRBV19 and TRBJ2-7; tentatively, D is TRBD1 (6 bases). Between the trimmed V and J ends, which lost 5 bases and 0 bases, there was a span of 11 bases. The CDR3 covers 14 residues. The germline CDR1 and CDR2 sequences are LNHDA and SQIVND (reference sequence). The CDR3 region is CASSSTGNSYEQYF. CDR3 nucleotide sequence: TGTGCCAGTAGTTCGACAGGCAACTCCTACGAGCAGTACTTC.

V gene TRBV7-2 combines with J gene TRBJ1-4; D is undetermined. V lost 5 bases to trimming and J lost 8 bases, with 15 bases between them. Germline assignment: CDR1 SGHTA and CDR2 FQGNSA. The CDR3 is made up of 14 amino acids. CDR3 sequence: CASSPPPGREKLFF. CDR3 nucleotide sequence: TGTGCCAGCAGCCCCCCACCCGGACGGGAAAAACTGTTTTTT.

The V call is TRBV18, the J call TRBJ2-3; D call uncertain. Trimming took off 3 bases at V and 4 bases at J, with 11 bases between the two ends. Per germline, CDR1 KGHSH and CDR2 LQKENI. This CDR3 has 14 residues. The CDR3, as DNA: TGTGCCAGCTCACCTCAAACACCCCCAGATACGCAGTATTTT. Protein: CASSPQTPPDTQYF. The full variable domain, its missing parts supplied by reference TRBV18 and TRBJ2-3, is NAGVMQNPRHLVRRRGQEARLRCSPMKGHSHVYWYRQLPEEGLKFMVYLQKENIIDESGMPKERFSAEFPKEGPSILRIQQVVRGDSAAYFCASSPQTPPDTQYFGPGTRLTVL.

The chain combines TRBV7-2 with TRBJ1-6; 9 bases agree with TRBD1. V lost 5 bases, J lost 7 bases, and 9 bases stayed unmatched. Germline-derived CDR1 and CDR2 are SGHTA and FQGNSA. The CDR3 contains 16 residues. This CDR3 is CASSLLVGTGNSPLHF. The CDR3 DNA follows: TGTGCCAGCAGCCTCTTGGTGGGGACAGGGAATTCACCCCTCCACTTT.

This clone was seen a few times. The chain employs TRBV18 and TRBJ1-5; TRBD1 matches 10 bases. Germline CDR1 KGHSH, CDR2 LQKENI. The CDR3 spans 17 residues. V shed 5 bases and J 2 bases; nucleotides not matched to a gene: 9. CDR3 sequence reads: CASSRDSGTGGNQPQHF. CDR3 nucleotide sequence: TGTGCCAGCTCAAGGGACTCCGGGACAGGGGGCAATCAGCCCCAGCATTTT. The full variable domain, completed using reference TRBV18 and TRBJ1-5, is NAGVMQNPRHLVRRRGQEARLRCSPMKGHSHVYWYRQLPEEGLKFMVYLQKENIIDESGMPKERFSAEFPKEGPSILRIQQVVRGDSAAYFCASSRDSGTGGNQPQHFGDGTRLSIL.

The chain uses TRBV7-2 and TRBJ2-5; D is unclear. CDR3 length: 12 amino acids. Germline CDR1 reads SGHTA; CDR2 reads FQGNSA. V was clipped by 4 bases and J by 5 bases, with 8 bases between them. The CDR3 bases are TGTGCCAGCAGCTATCCTTGGGAGACCCAGTACTTC. This encodes CASSYPWETQYF.

This chain uses TRBV5-5 with TRBJ2-2, with D unclear. Per the germline V gene, CDR1 is SGHKS and CDR2 is YYEKEE (reference sequence). Trimming took 1 base from V and 5 from J, leaving 9 bases between them. The CDR3 loop spans 14 amino acids. The CDR3 coding sequence is TGTGCCAGCAGCTTGATGGTAATGACCGGGGAGCTGTTTTTT. Amino acids: CASSLMVMTGELFF.

The V and J genes are TRBV6-1 and TRBJ2-3; 7 bases match TRBD1. The CDR3 extends over 15 amino acids. With 6 bases clipped from V and 0 bases from J, the junction kept 6 bases outside the gene matches. CDR1 is MNHNS, CDR2 SASEGT, per germline. Here the CDR3 reads CASSPTGASTDTQYF. CDR3 nucleotides: TGTGCCAGCAGCCCCACAGGGGCTAGCACAGATACGCAGTATTTT.

The V call is TRBV27, the J call TRBJ2-3, with D tentatively TRBD2 (5 bases). V was cut by 6 bases and J by 6 bases, with 10 bases left in between. Per germline, CDR1 MNHEY and CDR2 SMNVEV (reference sequence). This CDR3 contains 12 residues. CDR3 nucleotides: TGTGCCAGCAGCTGGACTGGGGATACGCAGTATTTT. Amino acids: CASSWTGDTQYF.

V gene TRBV5-1 combines with J gene TRBJ1-4; unclear D gene. V was shortened by 0 bases and J by 4 bases, with 13 bases between the two germline ends. CDR1 is SGHRS, CDR2 YFSETQ, per germline. The CDR3 extends over 16 amino acids. The CDR3 is CASSLEWVLYNEKLFF. Here the CDR3 DNA reads TGCGCCAGCAGCTTGGAGTGGGTTCTCTATAATGAAAAACTGTTTTTT.

The rearrangement joins TRBV18 to TRBJ2-1; D ambiguous. Germline V gives CDR1 KGHSH, CDR2 LQKENI. The CDR3 length is 12 residues. The V end lost 4 bases, the J end lost 7 bases, and 8 bases lay between the germline ends. The CDR3 sequence: CASSLDVNEQFF. As DNA, the CDR3 is TGTGCCAGCTCACTCGACGTTAATGAGCAGTTCTTC.

The chain has TRBV13 and TRBJ1-1; a possible D gene is TRBD1 (5 bases). Germline CDR1 is PRHDT and CDR2 is FYEKMQ (reference sequence). The CDR3 is 16 residues long. Deletions cut 7 bases from V and 4 bases from J, with 22 bases between. The CDR3 DNA follows: TGTGCCAGCACCATACGAGGTTGGGGGAGTGGCACTGAAGCTTTCTTT. Protein: CASTIRGWGSGTEAFF.

This clone came up a few times. This chain connects TRBV7-9 to TRBJ1-2; TRBD1 agrees at 9 bases. The CDR3 is 14 residues long. Germline lookup yields CDR1 SEHNR and CDR2 FQNEAQ (reference sequence). V gave up 5 bases and J gave up 6 bases; unmatched junction bases: 7. This CDR3 reads CASSQSGTGHGYTF. CDR3 nucleotide sequence: TGTGCCAGCAGCCAATCCGGGACAGGGCATGGCTACACCTTC.

This chain links TRBV6-6 with TRBJ2-7, with D perhaps assigned TRBD1 or TRBD2 (5 bases each). Germline V gene data show CDR1 as MNHNY and CDR2 as SVGAGI (reference sequence). The CDR3 is 13 amino acids. V was pared by 7 bases and J by 4 bases, with 14 bases between. CDR3 sequence: CASNYGGGYEQYF. Here the CDR3 DNA reads TGTGCCAGCAATTATGGGGGTGGTTACGAGCAGTACTTC.

The rearrangement joins TRBV27 to TRBJ2-5; a weak D match, TRBD1 (6 bases). CDR3 size: 13 residues. CDR1 is MNHEY, CDR2 SMNVEV, per germline (reference sequence). The germline V and J ends were trimmed by 6 bases and 4 bases, with 12 bases remaining between them. The CDR3 DNA reads as TGTGCCAGCAGGTTTGCAGGGGTAGAGACCCAGTACTTC. Translating gives CASRFAGVETQYF.

The chain uses TRBV5-5 and TRBJ1-2, with 7 nucleotides matching TRBD1. The V and J ends lost 2 bases and 0 bases, in that order; junction bases with no gene match: 4. The CDR3 is 15 residues long. Germline lookup yields CDR1 SGHKS and CDR2 YYEKEE (reference sequence). Written as DNA, the CDR3 is TGTGCCAGCAGCTTCGGACAGGTTGCTAACTATGGCTACACCTTC. This sequence encodes CASSFGQVANYGYTF.

V and J are TRBV5-6 and TRBJ2-5, with D possibly matching TRBD1 (6 bases). CDR3 length equals 13 residues. V lost 0 bases and J 9 bases, leaving 12 bases between the germline ends. Germline CDR1 SGHDT, CDR2 YYEEEE. DNA of the CDR3: TGTGCCAGCAGCTTGGAACAGGGTTGGTCCCAGTACTTC. It yields the protein CASSLEQGWSQYF.

The chain uses TRBV5-1 and TRBJ2-7; D unresolved. Trimming took 0 bases from V and 5 from J, leaving 15 bases between them. Germline V gene data show CDR1 as SGHRS and CDR2 as YFSETQ. This CDR3 is built from 15 residues. The CDR3 loop is CASSLVVGSGHEQYF. The CDR3 nucleotides read TGCGCCAGCAGCTTGGTTGTAGGTTCCGGACACGAGCAGTACTTC.

The rearrangement joins TRBV9 to TRBJ2-5, with TRBD1 matching 8 bases. After removal of 3 bases from V and 5 bases from J, the junction contained 12 bases not matched to a gene. The CDR3 spans 16 residues. Germline V lookup: CDR1 SGDLS, CDR2 YYNGEE. The DNA of the CDR3 is TGTGCCAGCAGCGAACACGACAGGGGCGGTTCGGAGACCCAGTACTTC. It codes for CASSEHDRGGSETQYF.

This chain connects TRBV6-4 to TRBJ2-7; either TRBD1 or TRBD2 may fit D (5 bases each). The length of the CDR3 is 13 residues. Germline V lookup: CDR1 MRHNA, CDR2 SNTAGT. V was clipped by 5 bases and J by 5 bases, with 13 bases between them. The CDR3 DNA is TGTGCCAGCAGTCGGGATAGGGGCGACGAGCAGTACTTC. Amino acids: CASSRDRGDEQYF.

By its share, this clone is medium-sized (0.01 to 0.1%). The chain couples TRBV5-1 to TRBJ1-5; unclear D gene. CDR1 and CDR2 from the germline V gene are SGHRS and YFSETQ. This CDR3 is 13 amino acids long. V was pared by 1 base and J by 5 bases, with 7 bases between. This chain's CDR3 is CASSLKPDQPQHF. The CDR3 nucleotides read TGCGCCAGCAGCTTGAAACCGGATCAGCCCCAGCATTTT.

This clone was detected a few times. The V and J genes are TRBV5-1 and TRBJ1-2; possible D gene TRBD1, 5 bases. Per the germline V gene, CDR1 is SGHRS and CDR2 is YFSETQ. The germline V and J ends were trimmed by 3 bases and 4 bases, with 19 bases remaining between them. The CDR3 runs to 16 residues. In DNA form, the CDR3 reads TGCGCCAGCAGCTCGGTGGATCAGGACGGGGCCTATGGCTACACCTTC. Amino acids: CASSSVDQDGAYGYTF.